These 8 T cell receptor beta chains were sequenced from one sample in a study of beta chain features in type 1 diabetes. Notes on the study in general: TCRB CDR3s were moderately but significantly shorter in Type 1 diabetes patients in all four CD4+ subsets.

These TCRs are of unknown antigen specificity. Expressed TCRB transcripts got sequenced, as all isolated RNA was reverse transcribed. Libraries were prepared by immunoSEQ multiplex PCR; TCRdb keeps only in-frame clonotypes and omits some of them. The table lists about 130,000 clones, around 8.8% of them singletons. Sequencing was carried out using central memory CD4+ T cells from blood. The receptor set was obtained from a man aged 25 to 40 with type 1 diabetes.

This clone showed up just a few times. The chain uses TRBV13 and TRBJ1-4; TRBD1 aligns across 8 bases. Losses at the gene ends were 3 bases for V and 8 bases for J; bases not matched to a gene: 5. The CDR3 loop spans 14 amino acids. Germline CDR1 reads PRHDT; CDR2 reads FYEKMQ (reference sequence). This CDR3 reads CASSFRQGSEKLFF. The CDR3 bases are TGTGCCAGCAGCTTCCGACAGGGGAGCGAAAAACTGTTTTTT.

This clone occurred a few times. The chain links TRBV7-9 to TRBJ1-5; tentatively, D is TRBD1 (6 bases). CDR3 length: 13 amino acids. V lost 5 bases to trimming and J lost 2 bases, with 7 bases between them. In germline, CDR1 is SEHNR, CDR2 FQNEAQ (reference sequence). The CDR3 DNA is TGTGCCAGCAGCCGGACAGGCAATCAGCCCCAGCATTTT. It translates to CASSRTGNQPQHF.

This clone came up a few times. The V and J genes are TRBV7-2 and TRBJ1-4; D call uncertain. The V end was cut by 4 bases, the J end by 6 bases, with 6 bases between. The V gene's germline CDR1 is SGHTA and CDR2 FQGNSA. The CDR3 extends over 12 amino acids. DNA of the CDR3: TGTGCCAGCAGCTCCCAGTATGAAAAACTGTTTTTT. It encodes CASSSQYEKLFF.

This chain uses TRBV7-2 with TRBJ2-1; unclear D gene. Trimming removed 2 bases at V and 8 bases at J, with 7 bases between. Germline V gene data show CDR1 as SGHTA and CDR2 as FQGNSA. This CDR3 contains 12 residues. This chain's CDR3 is CASSLMSYEQFF. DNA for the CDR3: TGTGCCAGCAGCTTAATGTCCTATGAGCAGTTCTTC. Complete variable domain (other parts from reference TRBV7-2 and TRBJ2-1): GAGVSQSPSNKVTEKGKDVELRCDPISGHTALYWYRQSLGQGLEFLIYFQGNSAPDKSGLPSDRFSAERTGGSVSTLTIQRTQQEDSAVYLCASSLMSYEQFFGPGTRLTVL.

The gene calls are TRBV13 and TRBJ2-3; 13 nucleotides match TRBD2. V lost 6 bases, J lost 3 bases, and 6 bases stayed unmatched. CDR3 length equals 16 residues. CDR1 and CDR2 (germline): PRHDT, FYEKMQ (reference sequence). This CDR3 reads CASRTSGGVRTDTQYF. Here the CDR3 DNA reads TGTGCCAGCAGAACTAGCGGGGGGGTGAGGACAGATACGCAGTATTTT.

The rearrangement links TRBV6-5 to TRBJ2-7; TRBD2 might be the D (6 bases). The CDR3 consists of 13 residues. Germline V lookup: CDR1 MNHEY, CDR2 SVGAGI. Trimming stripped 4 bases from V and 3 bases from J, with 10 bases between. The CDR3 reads CASSWNGGYEQYF. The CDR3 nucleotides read TGTGCCAGCAGTTGGAACGGGGGCTACGAGCAGTACTTC.

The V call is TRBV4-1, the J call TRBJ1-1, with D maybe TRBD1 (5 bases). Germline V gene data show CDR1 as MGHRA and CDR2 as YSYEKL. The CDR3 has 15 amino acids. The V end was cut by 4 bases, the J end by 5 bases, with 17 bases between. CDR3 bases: TGCGCCAGCAGCCGCCCCACGGGGGAGGGGACTGAAGCTTTCTTT. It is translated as CASSRPTGEGTEAFF.

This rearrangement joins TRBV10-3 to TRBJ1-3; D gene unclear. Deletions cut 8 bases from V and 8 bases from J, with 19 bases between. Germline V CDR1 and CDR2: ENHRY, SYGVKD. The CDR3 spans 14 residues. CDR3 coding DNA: TGTGCCATCGCGGGGTCTCTAAGCGGCGACACCATATATTTT. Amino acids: CAIAGSLSGDTIYF.